A selection of T cell receptor beta chains follows, all from one sample in a study of blood T cell repertoires in COVID-19. Here immunoSEQ multiplex PCR was the method, and the copy in TCRdb shows in-frame clones only, minus some. The sample holds 250,000 or so clones, 88% seen once. The sample comprised peripheral blood. These TCRs come from a woman between 35 and 50 years old who had recovered from COVID-19. Each CDR3 is given with its conserved first and last residue. D genes are given only for firm matches. Clone size, where shown, is once, few, many, or a class for clones that have expanded.

V,D,size,J,CDR3,DNA
TRBV29-1,NA,NA,TRBJ2-4,CSVGGRAKNIQYF,TGCAGCGTCGGGGGAAGGGCCAAAAACATTCAGTACTTC
TRBV18,NA,NA,TRBJ1-5,CASSPGAGDNQPQHF,TGTGCCAGCTCACCCGGGGCAGGGGACAATCAGCCCCAGCATTTT
TRBV27,TRBD1,NA,TRBJ2-7,CASSLGGTGGHEQYF,TGTGCCAGCAGTTTAGGCGGGACAGGGGGTCACGAGCAGTACTTC
TRBV7-9,TRBD2,NA,TRBJ2-3,CASSSGTSGPTDTQYF,TGTGCCAGCAGCTCCGGGACTAGCGGACCCACAGATACGCAGTATTTT
TRBV6-6,TRBD1,once,TRBJ1-2,CASSHPDRGKGGYTF,TGTGCCAGCAGCCACCCCGACAGGGGAAAGGGTGGCTACACCTTC
TRBV19,NA,NA,TRBJ1-2,CASSIEPGRGYGYTF,TGTGCCAGTAGTATAGAGCCAGGGAGGGGCTATGGCTACACCTTC
TRBV7-3,TRBD2,NA,TRBJ2-4,CASSSGGFGAKNIQYF,TGTGCCAGCTCTAGCGGGGGATTCGGGGCCAAAAACATTCAGTACTTC
TRBV7-2,NA,NA,TRBJ1-6,CASSPRTGGDSPLHF,TGTGCCAGCAGCCCCCGGACGGGAGGGGATTCACCCCTCCACTTT
TRBV3-1/TRBV3-2,TRBD2,few,TRBJ2-2,CASRLSSGRTGELFF,TGTGCCAGCAGGTTGTCTAGCGGGAGGACCGGGGAGCTGTTTTTT
TRBV28,NA,NA,TRBJ2-2,CASRGGGRNTGELFF,TGTGCCAGCAGAGGGGGGGGACGGAACACCGGGGAGCTGTTTTTT
TRBV11-3,NA,NA,TRBJ1-1,CASAKGGQNTEAFF,TGTGCCAGCGCCAAGGGTGGACAGAACACTGAAGCTTTCTTT
TRBV5-1,TRBD1,NA,TRBJ1-2,CASSTGTVGGYTF,TGCGCCAGCAGCACTGGGACAGTAGGTGGCTACACCTTC
TRBV30,NA,NA,TRBJ1-5,CAWRAGPEKPQHF,TGTGCCTGGAGGGCGGGGCCCGAGAAGCCCCAGCATTTT
TRBV5-1,NA,NA,TRBJ1-6,CASSLSPTANNSPLHF,TGCGCCAGCAGCTTGTCTCCGACAGCTAATAATTCACCCCTCCACTTT
TRBV2,TRBD1,once,TRBJ2-3,CASTPDRSTDTQYF,TGTGCCAGCACTCCGGACAGGAGCACAGATACGCAGTATTTT
TRBV19,TRBD1,NA,TRBJ1-2,CASSSGTGVPGYTF,TGTGCCAGTAGTTCGGGGACAGGGGTTCCTGGCTACACCTTC
TRBV19,NA,NA,TRBJ2-3,CASSIGQRSTTYTDTQYF,TGTGCCAGTAGTATAGGCCAGCGATCCACGACTTACACAGATACGCAGTATTTT
TRBV14,TRBD1,once,TRBJ2-5,CASSLTGFGETQYF,TGTGCCAGCAGCCTGACAGGGTTTGGAGAGACCCAGTACTTC
TRBV6-2/TRBV6-3,NA,NA,TRBJ1-5,CASSYSRGGSQPQHF,TGTGCCAGCAGTTACTCGAGGGGGGGCTCTCAGCCCCAGCATTTT
TRBV6-5,TRBD1,NA,TRBJ1-2,CASSYSTGGPGYTF,TGTGCCAGCAGTTACTCGACAGGGGGCCCTGGCTACACCTTC
TRBV15,TRBD2,NA,TRBJ2-2,CATSPATSGISGELFF,TGTGCCACCAGCCCAGCAACTAGCGGGATTTCCGGGGAGCTGTTTTTT
TRBV25-1,TRBD1,once,TRBJ1-6,CASSEGTGVYNSPLHF,TGTGCCAGCAGTGAGGGGACAGGCGTCTATAATTCACCCCTCCACTTT
TRBV2,NA,NA,TRBJ2-1,CASRRSWEQFF,TGTGCCAGCAGGAGGAGCTGGGAGCAGTTCTTC
TRBV3-1/TRBV3-2,NA,NA,TRBJ1-4,CASSLGLREKLFF,TGTGCCAGCAGCCTGGGACTTAGGGAAAAACTGTTTTTT
TRBV7-8,NA,NA,TRBJ2-1,CASRRLAPGNEQFF,TGTGCCAGCAGGCGCCTAGCCCCCGGTAATGAGCAGTTCTTC
TRBV18,NA,NA,TRBJ1-5,CASSPLAESNQPQHF,TGTGCCAGCTCACCATTGGCAGAAAGCAATCAGCCCCAGCATTTT
TRBV5-1,NA,NA,TRBJ2-7,CASSPDKSYEQYF,TGCGCCAGCAGCCCCGACAAGTCCTACGAGCAGTACTTC
TRBV11-2,TRBD1,NA,TRBJ2-2,CASSRQGANTGELFF,TGTGCCAGCAGCCGACAGGGGGCGAACACCGGGGAGCTGTTTTTT
TRBV25-1,NA,once,TRBJ2-7,CASSTLPGVEQYF,TGTGCCAGCAGTACACTCCCGGGGGTAGAGCAGTACTTC
TRBV28,NA,NA,TRBJ1-1,CASSPGGGFTEAFF,TGTGCCAGCAGTCCCGGGGGGGGATTCACTGAAGCTTTCTTT
TRBV5-4,TRBD1,few,TRBJ2-7,CASSLRDRGYEQYF,TGTGCCAGCAGCTTACGGGACAGGGGCTACGAGCAGTACTTC
TRBV11-3,TRBD2,NA,TRBJ2-1,CASSFSGGTHNEQFF,TGTGCCAGCAGCTTTAGCGGGGGGACCCACAATGAGCAGTTCTTC
TRBV11-2,TRBD2,NA,TRBJ2-7,CASSTSDGPYEQYF,TGTGCCAGCAGTACTAGCGACGGCCCCTACGAGCAGTACTTC
TRBV29-1,TRBD1,NA,TRBJ2-7,CSAAVEGGRMGQYF,TGCAGCGCCGCGGTCGAAGGGGGCCGGATGGGGCAGTACTTC
TRBV6-5,NA,NA,TRBJ2-2,CASSYSTVPGELFF,TGTGCCAGCAGTTACTCGACAGTTCCCGGGGAGCTGTTTTTT
TRBV4-2,NA,NA,TRBJ1-5,CASSHRGGNQPQHF,TGTGCCAGCAGCCACAGGGGCGGCAATCAGCCCCAGCATTTT
TRBV9,TRBD2,NA,TRBJ2-5,CASSPGGLAEKTQYF,TGTGCCAGCAGCCCCGGGGGACTAGCGGAGAAAACCCAGTACTTC
TRBV5-1,NA,NA,TRBJ1-1,CASGEGLMNTEAFF,TGCGCCAGCGGGGAGGGTCTAATGAACACTGAAGCTTTCTTT
TRBV2,TRBD1,NA,TRBJ1-1,CASSETGTGLNTEAFF,TGTGCCAGCAGTGAAACCGGGACAGGGTTGAACACTGAAGCTTTCTTT
TRBV7-9,NA,NA,TRBJ1-5,CASSLPNQPQHF,TGTGCCAGCAGCCTCCCCAATCAGCCCCAGCATTTT
TRBV5-6,TRBD2,NA,TRBJ2-5,CASTQPGGPRQETQYF,TGTGCCAGCACCCAGCCGGGAGGGCCCAGACAAGAGACCCAGTACTTC
TRBV6-5,NA,once,TRBJ1-1,CASSYVGTANEAFF,TGTGCCAGCAGTTATGTGGGGACTGCCAATGAAGCTTTCTTT
TRBV30,NA,many,TRBJ2-1,CAWNGAPSYNEQFF,TGTGCCTGGAATGGGGCGCCATCCTACAATGAGCAGTTCTTC
TRBV18,NA,few,TRBJ1-6,CASSPDRGSPLHF,TGTGCCAGCTCACCCGATCGGGGGTCACCCCTCCACTTT